This record concerns one T cell receptor (beta chain) sequence. Antigen specificity is unknown. There are 18 residues in the CDR3. The data belong to a study of blood T cells in healthy people across ages. Sample-barcoded 5' priming and a J-beta primer mix drove a second PCR of roughly 6 to 12 cycles. The template-switch adaptor was a 5' adaptor with 12 random nucleotides. It tagged each cDNA molecule. One entry per CDR3 protein, called by TCRdb with MiXCR from the 5' RACE reads. The sample holds around 870,000 distinct CDR3 sequences, around 30% seen once. Whole-study findings and limits: CMV status of donors was unknown, possibly confounding expanded clonotype changes.

The sample taken for sequencing was blood. This receptor was taken from a woman at least 80 years old in good health. The J gene is TRBJ2-3, the V gene TRBV1; the D call in the table, TRBD1, was not verified against the DNA. TRBV1 is tagged as a pseudogene. The CDR3 is CTSSHEQGAGGATDTQYF. CDR3 DNA: TGCACCAGCAGCCACGAGCAGGGCGCGGGGGGGGCCACAGATACGCAGTATTTT.